The 6 T cell receptor beta chains presented below share a single source sample, sequenced in a study of control samples from healthy donors and cancer patients. Repertoires were generated with immunoSEQ multiplex PCR, while TCRdb's copy carries only in-frame clones and drops some. The sample lists about 65,000 clones, 90% occurring once. The source material was PBMCs. The receptors were gathered from a woman between 45 and 65 years old with colorectal cancer.

CDR3 DNA sequence: TGCAGCGTTGGGCAGCCCCTCGCCGGGGAGCTGTTTTTT. The encoded protein is CSVGQPLAGELFF. This sequence joins TRBV29-1 and TRBJ2-2; D is uncertain. Germline CDR1 reads SQVTM; CDR2 reads ANQGSEA. Between the trimmed V and J ends, which lost 4 bases and 6 bases, there was a span of 12 bases. The CDR3 runs to 13 residues.

The chain carries TRBV7-9 and TRBJ1-3; D gene unclear. The germline V gene encodes CDR1 SEHNR and CDR2 FQNEAQ (reference sequence). Trimming removed 11 bases at V and 2 bases at J, with 13 bases between. The CDR3 is made up of 13 amino acids. The CDR3 reads CAGYTGAGNTIYF. CDR3 bases: TGTGCCGGCTATACCGGGGCTGGAAACACCATATATTTT.

The chain uses TRBV6-4 and TRBJ2-1; 9 positions agree with TRBD2. V was clipped by 6 bases and J by 1 base; unmatched bases: 4. Germline V gene data show CDR1 as MRHNA and CDR2 as SNTAGT. The CDR3 sequence is 15 residues long. CDR3 loop: CASSALAGSYNEQFF. The CDR3 DNA reads as TGTGCCAGCAGCGCCCTAGCGGGGTCCTACAATGAGCAGTTCTTC.

CDR3 DNA: TGTGCCAGCAGCCGATTCGACCGGACGAACACTGAAGCTTTCTTT. Amino acids: CASSRFDRTNTEAFF. The rearrangement joins TRBV3-1 (or the pseudogene TRBV3-2) to TRBJ1-1; D is uncertain. The ends were cut back, 4 bases at V and 1 base at J, with 13 bases in the middle. This CDR3 is 15 amino acids long. Germline-derived CDR1 and CDR2 are LGHDT and YNNKEL (reference sequence).

This chain uses TRBV28 with TRBJ1-1; 8 bases line up with TRBD1. Losses at the gene ends were 5 bases for V and 4 bases for J; bases not matched to a gene: 9. The germline V gene encodes CDR1 MDHEN and CDR2 SYDVKM. This CDR3 contains 15 residues. The CDR3 nucleotides read TGTGCCAGCAGTCTGGACAGGGTATCAGGCACTGAAGCTTTCTTT. Residues: CASSLDRVSGTEAFF. Supplemented by reference TRBV28 and TRBJ1-1, the full variable domain reads DVKVTQSSRYLVKRTGEKVFLECVQDMDHENMFWYRQDPGLGLRLIYFSYDVKMKEKGDIPEGYSVSREKKERFSLILESASTNQTSMYLCASSLDRVSGTEAFFGQGTRLTVV.

The chain is built from TRBV10-3 and TRBJ1-5, with a weak D call TRBD1 (5 bases). This CDR3 comprises 15 residues. The ends were cut back, 3 bases at V and 3 bases at J, with 12 bases in the middle. Germline-derived CDR1 and CDR2 are ENHRY and SYGVKD. DNA for the CDR3: TGTGCCATCAGTGATAGCGACAGCTTCAATCAGCCCCAGCATTTT. As protein: CAISDSDSFNQPQHF.